The sequence of this TCR beta chain was determined in a study of blood T cell repertoires in COVID-19. Study overall: COVID-19 samples collected from the United States, Italy and Spain covered acute and convalescent phases. T cells, B-cell-depleted T cells, or PBMCs supplied cDNA or gDNA.

Deletions cut 2 bases from V and 3 bases from J, with 15 bases between. The germline V gene encodes CDR1 SGHDT and CDR2 YYEEEE. CDR3 size: 15 residues. Authors' methods: Estimated nucleated cell counts came from reference gene primer amplification. TCRdb's copy holds only in-frame clones and misses some; the assay was immunoSEQ multiplex PCR. The V and J calls and clone size are taken from that table; D and trimming were inferred from the DNA. The sample shows over 100,000 clones, around 90% of them seen only once. The chain uses TRBV5-6 and TRBJ2-7; D ambiguous. The clonotype was recovered from a man over 45 with active or convalescent COVID-19. The sequenced sample consisted of peripheral blood. The chain's CDR3 is CASSLTTPFSYEQYV. The CDR3 DNA sequence: TGTGCCAGCAGCTTAACTACCCCCTTCAGCTACGAGCAGTACGTC.